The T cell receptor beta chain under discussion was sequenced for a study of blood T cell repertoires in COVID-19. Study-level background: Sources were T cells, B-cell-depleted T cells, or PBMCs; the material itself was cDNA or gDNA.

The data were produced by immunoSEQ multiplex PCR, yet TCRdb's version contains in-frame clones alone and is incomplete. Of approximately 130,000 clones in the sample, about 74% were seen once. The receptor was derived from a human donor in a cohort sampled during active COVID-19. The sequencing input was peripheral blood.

CDR3 loop: CASSLGQNYGYTF. Here the CDR3 DNA reads TGTGCCAGCAGCTTAGGACAGAACTATGGCTACACCTTC. The chain employs TRBV7-3 and TRBJ1-2, with D possibly being TRBD1 (6 bases). Trimming took 2 bases from V and 2 from J, leaving 6 bases between them. The CDR3 sequence is 13 residues long. From germline, CDR1 is SGHTA and CDR2 FQGTGA.